These 22 T cell receptor beta chains were all obtained from the same sample, sequenced in a study of T-cell memory formation after mild COVID-19. TCRdb reprocessed the 5' RACE reads via MiXCR and lists one record per CDR3 protein. The data show around 370,000 distinct CDR3 sequences, with roughly 21% seen just once and around 13% held by the top ten. The source material was PBMCs or a T cell subset sorted from them (not recorded which). All receptors come from an adult woman who had mild COVID-19 (a few samples of this study predate the infection). Cell type and time point are not known.

The V and J genes are TRBV9 and TRBJ1-4; unclear D gene. Looked up from germline, CDR1 is SGDLS and CDR2 is YYNGEE. With 0 bases removed from V and 0 bases from J, the gap between germline ends came to 18 bases. The CDR3 consists of 19 residues. The CDR3 loop is CASSVEGGEIRATNEKLFF. DNA of the CDR3: TGTGCCAGCAGCGTAGAAGGTGGGGAAATAAGAGCAACTAATGAAAAACTGTTTTTT.

The chain carries TRBV6-1 and TRBJ2-7; TRBD2 is a possible D gene (6 bases). The CDR3 has 15 residues. The V and J ends lost 3 bases and 2 bases respectively, with 14 bases between them. Germline lookup yields CDR1 MNHNS and CDR2 SASEGT. This chain's CDR3 is CASSDIGTPPYEQYF. In nucleotides, the CDR3 is TGTGCCAGCAGTGACATAGGGACTCCTCCCTACGAGCAGTACTTC.

The chain couples TRBV25-1 to TRBJ1-2; no clear D gene. CDR1 MGHDK and CDR2 SYGVNS come from the germline V gene. The CDR3 loop spans 12 amino acids. V was cut by 0 bases and J by 6 bases, with 5 bases left in between. The CDR3 coding sequence is TGTGCCAGCAGTGAATATAGGGATGGCTACACCTTC. This gives the protein CASSEYRDGYTF.

V is TRBV20-1 and J is TRBJ1-6; tentatively, D is TRBD1 (6 bases). The CDR3 sequence is 13 residues long. Germline V gives CDR1 DFQATT, CDR2 SNEGSKA (reference sequence). Trimming removed 6 bases at V and 7 bases at J, with 13 bases between. CDR3 region: CSAPGQLNSPLHF. For the CDR3, the DNA is TGCAGTGCCCCTGGACAGTTAAATTCACCCCTCCACTTT.

The chain joins TRBV12-3 or TRBV12-4 to TRBJ2-4; 10 bases align to TRBD2. V trimming: 2 bases; J trimming: 1 base; junction bases outside the gene matches: 2. The CDR3 runs 16 residues. The CDR3: CASSLLAGEAKNIQYF. In DNA form, the CDR3 reads TGTGCCAGCAGTTTACTAGCGGGGGAGGCCAAAAACATTCAGTACTTC.

The chain links TRBV7-9 to TRBJ2-2; D is perhaps TRBD2 (5 bases). Looked up from germline, CDR1 is SEHNR and CDR2 is FQNEAQ (reference sequence). The CDR3 is 17 residues long. V lost 5 bases and J 8 bases, leaving 24 bases between the germline ends. The chain's CDR3 is CASSPLVPGSAWGELFF. The CDR3 bases are TGTGCCAGCAGCCCCCTAGTACCGGGATCAGCGTGGGGGGAGCTGTTTTTT. Combining the CDR3 with reference TRBV7-9 and TRBJ2-2 gives the whole variable domain DTGVSQNPRHKITKRGQNVTFRCDPISEHNRLYWYRQTLGQGPEFLTYFQNEAQLEKSRLLSDRFSAERPKGSFSTLEIQRTEQGDSAMYLCASSPLVPGSAWGELFFGEGSRLTVL.

The chain employs TRBV20-1 and TRBJ2-5; 7 bases are a match to TRBD2. Germline CDR1 reads DFQATT; CDR2 reads SNEGSKA (reference sequence). Trimming cost V 4 bases and J 7 bases; bases outside gene matches: 9. The CDR3 consists of 13 residues. This chain's CDR3 is CSANGGGRRTQYF. DNA for the CDR3: TGCAGTGCTAATGGAGGCGGGAGAAGGACCCAGTACTTC.

V is TRBV6-6 and J is TRBJ1-1, with unresolved D. Germline V gene lookup returns CDR1 MNHNY and CDR2 SVGAGI (reference sequence). The CDR3 sequence is 14 residues long. V was pared by 7 bases and J by 1 base, with 13 bases between. CDR3 amino acids: CASTTPARNTEAFF. The DNA for the CDR3 is TGTGCCAGCACTACCCCCGCTCGGAACACTGAAGCTTTCTTT.

This clonotype was detected only a few times. The V gene is TRBV20-1, the J gene TRBJ1-5; TRBD1 agrees at 7 bases. V lost 4 bases to trimming and J lost 3 bases; unmatched junction nucleotides: 3. The CDR3 length is 13 residues. The germline V gene encodes CDR1 DFQATT and CDR2 SNEGSKA (reference sequence). CDR3 loop: CSAKQGLNQPQHF. Here the CDR3 DNA reads TGCAGTGCTAAACAGGGGCTCAATCAGCCCCAGCATTTT.

This clonotype came up a few times. This chain connects TRBV12-3 or TRBV12-4 to TRBJ1-2, with unresolved D. The CDR3 has 12 amino acids. Trimming left V 3 bases short and J 8 bases short, with 10 bases between. CDR3 region: CASSFTGIGYTF. The CDR3 bases are TGTGCCAGCAGTTTTACGGGGATCGGCTACACCTTC.

V is TRBV19 and J is TRBJ2-7; 8 bases are shared with TRBD1. The length of the CDR3 is 14 residues. Germline CDR1 reads LNHDA; CDR2 reads SQIVND (reference sequence). J lost 4 bases, V lost 3 bases, and 5 bases had no gene match. Here the CDR3 reads CASSIPGGGYEQYF. CDR3 sequence (DNA): TGTGCCAGTAGTATCCCAGGGGGCGGATACGAGCAGTACTTC.

This chain joins TRBV5-1 and TRBJ1-5, with D hard to call. The germline CDR1 and CDR2 sequences are SGHRS and YFSETQ. The CDR3 contains 16 residues. Deletions cut 3 bases from V and 2 bases from J, with 15 bases between. CDR3 in amino acids: CASSSSSVRGNQPQHF. The CDR3 nucleotides are TGCGCCAGCAGCTCGTCATCGGTAAGGGGCAATCAGCCCCAGCATTTT.

This clonotype appeared a few times. CDR3 nucleotides: TGTGCCAGCAGTTCCAACAATCAGCCCCAGCATTTT. This sequence encodes CASSSNNQPQHF. This sequence joins TRBV12-3 or TRBV12-4 and TRBJ1-5; D remains unclear. Trimming left V 4 bases short and J 3 bases short, with 4 bases between. This CDR3 contains 12 residues.

This chain links TRBV5-1 with TRBJ2-7; 7 nucleotides align to TRBD2. V was clipped by 2 bases and J by 0 bases; unmatched bases: 11. This CDR3 is built from 17 residues. Germline V gene data show CDR1 as SGHRS and CDR2 as YFSETQ. CDR3 amino acids: CASSFQPGGLSSYEQYF. The DNA for the CDR3 is TGCGCCAGCAGCTTTCAACCGGGAGGTTTGAGCTCCTACGAGCAGTACTTC.

The chain joins TRBV18 to TRBJ1-1; D is perhaps TRBD1 (5 bases). Trimming took 3 bases from V and 3 from J, leaving 11 bases between them. Germline CDR1 reads KGHSH; CDR2 reads LQKENI. The CDR3 is made up of 14 amino acids. The CDR3 region is CASSPRREDTEAFF. The CDR3 region has the DNA TGTGCCAGCTCACCGCGCAGGGAGGACACTGAAGCTTTCTTT.

In its sample, this clonotype was seen many times. This chain joins TRBV7-9 and TRBJ2-7; 8 nucleotides align to TRBD1. This CDR3 is 14 amino acids long. The germline CDR1 and CDR2 sequences are SEHNR and FQNEAQ (reference sequence). Germline trimming cut 5 bases from V and 6 bases from J; bases unmatched to any gene: 9. DNA of the CDR3: TGTGCCAGCAGCCCAGGACAGGGCTTCAGCGAGCAGTACTTC. Amino acids: CASSPGQGFSEQYF.

This chain connects TRBV20-1 to TRBJ2-7; 15 positions agree with TRBD2. The CDR3 is 16 residues long. Germline V gives CDR1 DFQATT, CDR2 SNEGSKA (reference sequence). Trimming cost V 3 bases and J 4 bases; bases outside gene matches: 7. The CDR3 nucleotides read TGCAGTGCTAGCTCGGGACTAGCGGGAGGATCGTACGAGCAGTACTTC. Translating gives CSASSGLAGGSYEQYF.

This chain uses TRBV9 with TRBJ2-3; D might be TRBD2 (5 bases). Trimming took 3 bases from V and 4 from J, leaving 12 bases between them. Germline CDR1 is SGDLS and CDR2 is YYNGEE. The CDR3 has 14 residues. CDR3 sequence (DNA): TGTGCCAGCAGCGCCTGGACTCTTCCAGATACGCAGTATTTT. This gives the protein CASSAWTLPDTQYF. The entire variable domain, with the rest obtained from reference TRBV9 and TRBJ2-3, is as follows: DSGVTQTPKHLITATGQRVTLRCSPRSGDLSVYWYQQSLDQGLQFLIQYYNGEERAKGNILERFSAQQFPDLHSELNLSSLELGDSALYFCASSAWTLPDTQYFGPGTRLTVL.

This clonotype showed up just a few times. This chain uses TRBV4-2 with TRBJ1-2; maybe TRBD1 (6 bases). There are 16 residues in the CDR3. V was pared by 1 base and J by 8 bases, with 20 bases between. Germline V gene sequence: CDR1 LGHNA, CDR2 YNFKEQ. Here the CDR3 DNA reads TGTGCCAGCAGCCAAGCCTCAACAGGGAGGGGTATAGGCTACACCTTC. The encoded protein is CASSQASTGRGIGYTF.

This clonotype appeared a few times. The gene calls are TRBV7-2 and TRBJ2-2; TRBD1 agrees at 10 bases. The V gene end was trimmed by 6 bases and the J gene end by 4 bases; junction bases not matched to a gene: 5. The CDR3 is 15 amino acids. Germline-derived CDR1 and CDR2 are SGHTA and FQGNSA. In nucleotides, the CDR3 is TGTGCCAGCAGATTGGACAGGGGGGTCACCGGGGAGCTGTTTTTT. This gives the protein CASRLDRGVTGELFF.

The V gene is TRBV7-8, the J gene TRBJ1-2, with D possibly TRBD1 on 6 matching bases. The germline V gene has CDR1 SGHVS and CDR2 FQNEAQ. Deletions cut 1 base from V and 5 bases from J, with 14 bases between. The CDR3 covers 15 residues. CDR3 protein: CASSLELGGGYGYTF. CDR3 nucleotides: TGTGCCAGCAGCTTAGAGCTAGGGGGTGGTTATGGCTACACCTTC.

The V call is TRBV5-1, the J call TRBJ1-2; possibly TRBD1 for D (5 bases). Germline V gene lookup returns CDR1 SGHRS and CDR2 YFSETQ. CDR3 length: 16 residues. The germline V and J ends were trimmed by 6 bases and 1 base, with 19 bases remaining between them. The CDR3 is CASTTEWPGRNYGYTF. CDR3 sequence (DNA): TGCGCCAGCACCACGGAGTGGCCGGGGCGTAACTATGGCTACACCTTC. Drawing the rest from reference TRBV5-1 and TRBJ1-2, the complete variable domain is KAGVTQTPRYLIKTRGQQVTLSCSPISGHRSVSWYQQTPGQGLQFLFEYFSETQRNKGNFPGRFSGRQFSNSRSEMNVSTLELGDSALYLCASTTEWPGRNYGYTFGSGTRLTVV.